Listed below are T cell receptor beta chains from one sample, sequenced in a study of response to subunit inactivated influenza vaccine. A single record per CDR3 protein comes from TCRdb applying MiXCR to the RT-PCR reads. The sample carries roughly 760,000 distinct CDR3 sequences, roughly 20% recorded once. The sample in question was PBMCs from blood, obtained 4 to 6 days after vaccination. The receptors originated from a man in his forties or fifties who received an inactivated influenza vaccine. Both conserved end residues are part of each CDR3. The D gene is left open where the match is weak. The listing skips clone size in some rows; elsewhere it reads once, few, many or a size class.

CDR3: CASSLVSGAGYYEQYF; DNA: TGTGCCAGCAGCTTAGTCTCAGGGGCAGGATACTACGAGCAGTACTTC; size: .; V: TRBV7-9; J: TRBJ2-7; length: 16; D: .
CDR3: CASSQATGGGYEQYF; DNA: TGTGCCAGCAGCCAAGCAACAGGGGGTGGGTACGAGCAGTACTTC; size: many; V: TRBV4-2; J: TRBJ2-7; length: 15; D: TRBD1
CDR3: CASSYSSRYNEQFF; DNA: TGTGCCAGCAGTTACTCGAGTCGGTACAATGAGCAGTTCTTC; size: .; V: TRBV6-5; J: TRBJ2-1; length: 14; D: .
CDR3: CASNTLRVGRGAFF; DNA: TGTGCCAGCAATACTTTACGCGTTGGCAGGGGGGCTTTCTTT; size: many; V: TRBV12-3/TRBV12-4; J: TRBJ1-1; length: 14; D: TRBD1
CDR3: CSATTAEGTDTQYF; DNA: TGCAGTGCTACGACTGCAGAAGGCACAGATACGCAGTATTTT; size: .; V: TRBV20-1; J: TRBJ2-3; length: 14; D: .
CDR3: CAISELAGGQGEQFF; DNA: TGTGCCATCAGTGAGCTAGCGGGGGGCCAGGGTGAGCAGTTCTTC; size: few; V: TRBV10-3; J: TRBJ2-1; length: 15; D: TRBD2
CDR3: CASRPLDGQANTGELFF; DNA: TGTGCCAGCAGACCCCTGGATGGGCAAGCGAACACCGGGGAGCTGTTTTTT; size: few; V: TRBV6-2/TRBV6-3; J: TRBJ2-2; length: 17; D: .
CDR3: CASSVGRGAVYEQYF; DNA: TGTGCTAGCAGCGTTGGCCGGGGGGCGGTCTACGAGCAGTACTTC; size: few; V: TRBV7-7; J: TRBJ2-7; length: 15; D: .
CDR3: CASSHRAASDTQYF; DNA: TGTGCCAGCAGCCATAGGGCGGCATCCGATACGCAGTATTTT; size: once; V: TRBV5-6; J: TRBJ2-3; length: 14; D: .
CDR3: CASSPVTGNSYEQYF; DNA: TGTGCCAGCAGCCCCGTGACAGGGAACTCCTACGAGCAGTACTTC; size: .; V: TRBV4-2; J: TRBJ2-7; length: 15; D: TRBD1
CDR3: CASSYSIRGGTEAFF; DNA: TGTGCCAGCAGTTACTCGATCAGAGGCGGCACTGAAGCTTTCTTT; size: few; V: TRBV6-5; J: TRBJ1-1; length: 15; D: .
CDR3: CASSPGWPDTGELFF; DNA: TGTGCCAGCAGCCCGGGATGGCCGGACACCGGGGAGCTGTTTTTT; size: .; V: TRBV3-1; J: TRBJ2-2; length: 15; D: .
CDR3: CASAGTRTDTQYF; DNA: TGTGCCAGCGCCGGGACCCGCACAGATACGCAGTATTTT; size: .; V: TRBV19; J: TRBJ2-3; length: 13; D: .
CDR3: CASSLASRGNEQFF; DNA: TGTGCCAGCAGCTTAGCTTCGCGCGGGAATGAGCAGTTCTTC; size: .; V: TRBV7-2; J: TRBJ2-1; length: 14; D: .
CDR3: CASSIPPASGRHNEQFF; DNA: TGTGCCAGTAGTATCCCCCCGGCTAGCGGGAGGCACAATGAGCAGTTCTTC; size: .; V: TRBV19; J: TRBJ2-1; length: 17; D: TRBD2
CDR3: CSAIIVEDYGYTF; DNA: TGCAGTGCTATAATCGTGGAGGACTATGGCTACACCTTC; size: few; V: TRBV20-1; J: TRBJ1-2; length: 13; D: .
CDR3: CSATGPPRNNEQFF; DNA: TGCAGTGCAACGGGACCCCCCCGGAACAATGAGCAGTTCTTC; size: few; V: TRBV20-1; J: TRBJ2-1; length: 14; D: .
CDR3: CASRPGQGTRYNEKLFF; DNA: TGTGCCAGCAGACCAGGACAGGGAACGAGATATAATGAAAAACTGTTTTTT; size: .; V: TRBV6-1; J: TRBJ1-4; length: 17; D: TRBD1
CDR3: CATRAGLDVDTQYF; DNA: TGTGCCACCCGAGCCGGACTAGATGTGGATACGCAGTATTTT; size: few; V: TRBV6-4; J: TRBJ2-3; length: 14; D: TRBD2
CDR3: CSARDFRAPSTDTQYF; DNA: TGCAGTGCTAGAGATTTCAGGGCTCCTAGCACAGATACGCAGTATTTT; size: .; V: TRBV20-1; J: TRBJ2-3; length: 16; D: .
CDR3: CASTRDVNEKLFF; DNA: TGTGCCAGCACCCGGGACGTTAATGAAAAACTGTTTTTT; size: .; V: TRBV12-3/TRBV12-4; J: TRBJ1-4; length: 13; D: .
CDR3: CASSLDGYNEQFF; DNA: TGCGCCAGCAGCTTGGACGGGTACAATGAGCAGTTCTTC; size: many; V: TRBV5-1; J: TRBJ2-1; length: 13; D: .
CDR3: CASEVGQEVREQYF; DNA: TGTGCCAGCGAAGTGGGACAGGAGGTGAGGGAGCAGTACTTC; size: .; V: TRBV2; J: TRBJ2-7; length: 14; D: TRBD1
CDR3: CASRRGTSFSYNEQFF; DNA: TGTGCCAGCAGAAGAGGGACTAGTTTTTCCTACAATGAGCAGTTCTTC; size: .; V: TRBV6-1; J: TRBJ2-1; length: 16; D: TRBD2
CDR3: CASSLIQSSGANVLTF; DNA: TGTGCCAGCAGTTTGATACAGAGCTCTGGGGCCAACGTCCTGACTTTC; size: few; V: TRBV27; J: TRBJ2-6; length: 16; D: .
CDR3: CASSPYRTNYGYTF; DNA: TGTGCCAGCAGCCCGTACAGGACTAACTATGGCTACACCTTC; size: few; V: TRBV5-6; J: TRBJ1-2; length: 14; D: .
CDR3: CASSFVVGTDTQYF; DNA: TGTGCCAGCAGCTTTGTAGTGGGCACAGATACGCAGTATTTT; size: many; V: TRBV7-2; J: TRBJ2-3; length: 14; D: .
CDR3: CASRDRAIGYKQFF; DNA: TGTGCCAGCAGGGACAGGGCGATTGGCTATAAGCAGTTCTTC; size: once; V: TRBV6-2/TRBV6-3; J: TRBJ2-1; length: 14; D: TRBD1
CDR3: CASSQYLAYEQYF; DNA: TGTGCCAGCAGCCAATACCTGGCCTACGAGCAGTACTTC; size: .; V: TRBV3-1; J: TRBJ2-7; length: 13; D: .
CDR3: CATSKKQERSEQFF; DNA: TGTGCCACCAGTAAGAAACAGGAGAGAAGCGAGCAGTTCTTC; size: .; V: TRBV15; J: TRBJ2-1; length: 14; D: .
CDR3: CASRREGTSGDTGELFF; DNA: TGTGCCAGCAGACGCGAAGGGACTAGCGGGGACACCGGGGAGCTGTTTTTT; size: .; V: TRBV4-2; J: TRBJ2-2; length: 17; D: TRBD2
CDR3: CASSLALGVSDGYTF; DNA: TGCGCCAGCAGCTTGGCCCTCGGGGTCTCGGATGGCTACACCTTC; size: .; V: TRBV5-1; J: TRBJ1-2; length: 15; D: .
CDR3: CASSVLAGVPLDNEQFF; DNA: TGTGCCAGCAGCGTACTAGCGGGAGTCCCTCTAGACAATGAGCAGTTCTTC; size: .; V: TRBV7-6; J: TRBJ2-1; length: 17; D: TRBD2
CDR3: CSARGRYADTQYF; DNA: TGCAGTGCTAGGGGCAGGTATGCGGATACGCAGTATTTT; size: few; V: TRBV20-1; J: TRBJ2-3; length: 13; D: .
CDR3: CATSRENTGGYEQYF; DNA: TGTGCCACCAGCAGGGAGAATACAGGGGGCTACGAGCAGTACTTC; size: few; V: TRBV15; J: TRBJ2-7; length: 15; D: TRBD1
CDR3: CASSLAVGRNYEQYF; DNA: TGTGCCAGCAGTTTAGCAGTGGGACGGAACTACGAGCAGTACTTC; size: few; V: TRBV27; J: TRBJ2-7; length: 15; D: .
CDR3: CASSTGTSSYSSSYNEQFF; DNA: TGTGCCAGCAGCACCGGGACTAGCTCTTATTCGAGCTCCTACAATGAGCAGTTCTTC; size: few; V: TRBV11-1; J: TRBJ2-1; length: 19; D: TRBD2
CDR3: CASSLRDRELNNEQFF; DNA: TGTGCCAGCAGCTTACGGGACAGGGAGTTAAACAATGAGCAGTTCTTC; size: .; V: TRBV7-8; J: TRBJ2-1; length: 16; D: TRBD1
CDR3: CASSLAPGGRQAYF; DNA: TGTGCCAGCAGTTTAGCGCCCGGCGGGAGGCAGGCGTACTTC; size: few; V: TRBV12-3/TRBV12-4; J: TRBJ2-7; length: 14; D: TRBD2
CDR3: CATSRDPPGQGAYEQYF; DNA: TGTGCCACCAGCAGAGATCCCCCCGGACAGGGGGCTTACGAGCAGTACTTC; size: .; V: TRBV15; J: TRBJ2-7; length: 17; D: TRBD1
CDR3: CASRREGRDTDTQYF; DNA: TGCGCCAGCAGACGAGAGGGACGGGACACAGATACGCAGTATTTT; size: .; V: TRBV5-1; J: TRBJ2-3; length: 15; D: .
CDR3: CASSLDVGGGRTYNEQFF; DNA: TGTGCCAGCAGCTTAGATGTGGGCGGGGGCAGGACCTACAATGAGCAGTTCTTC; size: .; V: TRBV11-1; J: TRBJ2-1; length: 18; D: .
CDR3: CASSLRTGGLVTGELFF; DNA: TGTGCCAGCAGTTTAAGGACAGGGGGCCTGGTCACCGGGGAGCTGTTTTTT; size: .; V: TRBV12-3/TRBV12-4; J: TRBJ2-2; length: 17; D: TRBD1
CDR3: CAIKGGEETQYF; DNA: TGTGCCATCAAAGGTGGGGAAGAGACCCAGTACTTC; size: few; V: TRBV10-3; J: TRBJ2-5; length: 12; D: .
CDR3: CASSQTSGGLSDTQYF; DNA: TGTGCCAGCAGTCAAACTAGCGGGGGGCTCTCAGATACGCAGTATTTT; size: .; V: TRBV6-1; J: TRBJ2-3; length: 16; D: TRBD2
CDR3: CAATGEGSYEQYF; DNA: TGTGCCGCGACAGGGGAAGGCTCCTACGAGCAGTACTTC; size: few; V: TRBV10-3; J: TRBJ2-7; length: 13; D: TRBD1
CDR3: CSAIVTSGVETQYF; DNA: TGCAGTGCAATAGTTACTAGCGGGGTAGAGACCCAGTACTTC; size: .; V: TRBV20-1; J: TRBJ2-5; length: 14; D: TRBD2
CDR3: CATSDRTDPPLWFF; DNA: TGTGCCACCAGTGACCGCACAGACCCACCCCTGTGGTTCTTC; size: few; V: TRBV24-1; J: TRBJ2-1; length: 14; D: .
CDR3: CASSQDGNLENIQYF; DNA: TGCGCCAGCAGCCAAGACGGTAACCTTGAAAACATTCAGTACTTC; size: few; V: TRBV4-3; J: TRBJ2-4; length: 15; D: .
CDR3: CASSLDGATSYEQYF; DNA: TGCGCCAGCAGCTTGGATGGGGCTACCTCCTACGAGCAGTACTTC; size: .; V: TRBV5-1; J: TRBJ2-7; length: 15; D: .
CDR3: CASNSGSGETQYF; DNA: TGTGCCAGCAATTCAGGGTCGGGGGAGACCCAGTACTTC; size: .; V: TRBV12-3/TRBV12-4; J: TRBJ2-5; length: 13; D: .